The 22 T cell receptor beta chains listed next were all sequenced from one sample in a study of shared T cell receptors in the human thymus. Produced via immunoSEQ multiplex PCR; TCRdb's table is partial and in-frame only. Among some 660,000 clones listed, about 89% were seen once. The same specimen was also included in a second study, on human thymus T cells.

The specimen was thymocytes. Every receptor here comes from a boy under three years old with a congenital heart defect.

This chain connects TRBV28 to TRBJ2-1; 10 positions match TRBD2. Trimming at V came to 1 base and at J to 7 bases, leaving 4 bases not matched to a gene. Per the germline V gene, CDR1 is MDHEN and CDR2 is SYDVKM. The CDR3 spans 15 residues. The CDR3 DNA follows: TGTGCCAGCAGTTTATCGGCTAGCGGGAGTAATGAGCAGTTCTTC. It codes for CASSLSASGSNEQFF.

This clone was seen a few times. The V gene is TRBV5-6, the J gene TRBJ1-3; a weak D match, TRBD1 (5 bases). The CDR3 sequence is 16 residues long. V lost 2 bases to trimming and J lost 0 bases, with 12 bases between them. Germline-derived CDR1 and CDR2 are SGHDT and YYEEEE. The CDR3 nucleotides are TGTGCCAGCAGCTTACCAGGGCCAATCTCTGGAAACACCATATATTTT. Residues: CASSLPGPISGNTIYF. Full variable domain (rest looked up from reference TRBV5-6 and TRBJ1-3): DAGVTQSPTHLIKTRGQQVTLRCSPKSGHDTVSWYQQALGQGPQFIFQYYEEEERQRGNFPDRFSGHQFPNYSSELNVNALLLGDSALYLCASSLPGPISGNTIYFGEGSWLTVV.

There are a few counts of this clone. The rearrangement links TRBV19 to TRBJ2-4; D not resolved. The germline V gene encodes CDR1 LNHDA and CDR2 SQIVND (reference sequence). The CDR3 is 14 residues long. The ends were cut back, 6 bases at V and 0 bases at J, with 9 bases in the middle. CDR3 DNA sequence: TGTGCCAGTAGAACAGCCCTAGCCAAAAACATTCAGTACTTC. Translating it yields CASRTALAKNIQYF.

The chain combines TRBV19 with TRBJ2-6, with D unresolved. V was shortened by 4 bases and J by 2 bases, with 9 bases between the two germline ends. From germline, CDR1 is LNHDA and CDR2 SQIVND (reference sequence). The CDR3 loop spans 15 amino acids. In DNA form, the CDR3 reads TGTGCCAGTAGTAGCGTCACGGCTGGGGCCAACGTCCTGACTTTC. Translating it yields CASSSVTAGANVLTF.

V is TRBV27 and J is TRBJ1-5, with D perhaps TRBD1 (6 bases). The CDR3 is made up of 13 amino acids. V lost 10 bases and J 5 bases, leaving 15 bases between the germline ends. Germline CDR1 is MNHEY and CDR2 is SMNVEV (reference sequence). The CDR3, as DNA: TGTGCCACCTCGGGGGGGGCTTATCAGCCCCAGCATTTT. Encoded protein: CATSGGAYQPQHF.

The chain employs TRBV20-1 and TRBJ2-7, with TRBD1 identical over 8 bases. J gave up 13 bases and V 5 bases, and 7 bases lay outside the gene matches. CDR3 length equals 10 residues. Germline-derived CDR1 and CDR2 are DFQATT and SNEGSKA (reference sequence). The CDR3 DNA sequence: TGCAGTGCTCCCCGGGACAGGCCTTACTTC. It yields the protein CSAPRDRPYF.

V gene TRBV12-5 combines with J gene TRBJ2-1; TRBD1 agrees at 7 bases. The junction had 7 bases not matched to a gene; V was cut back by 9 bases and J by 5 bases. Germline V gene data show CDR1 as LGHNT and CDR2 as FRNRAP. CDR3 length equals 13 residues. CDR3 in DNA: TGTGCTAGCAAAAAGACAGGGAACAATGAGCAGTTCTTC. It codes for CASKKTGNNEQFF.

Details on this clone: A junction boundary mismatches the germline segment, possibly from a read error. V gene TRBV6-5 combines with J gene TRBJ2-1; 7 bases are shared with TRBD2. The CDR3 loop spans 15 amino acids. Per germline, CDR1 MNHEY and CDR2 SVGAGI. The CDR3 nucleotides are TGTGCCAGCAGATACTCGGGGGGTCCCTACAATGAGCAGTTCTTC. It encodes CASRYSGGPYNEQFF.

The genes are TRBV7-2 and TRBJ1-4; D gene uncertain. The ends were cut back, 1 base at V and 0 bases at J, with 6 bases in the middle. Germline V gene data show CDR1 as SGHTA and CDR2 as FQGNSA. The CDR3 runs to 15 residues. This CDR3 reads CASSLVPSTNEKLFF. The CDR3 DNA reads TGTGCCAGCAGCTTAGTCCCCTCAACTAATGAAAAACTGTTTTTT. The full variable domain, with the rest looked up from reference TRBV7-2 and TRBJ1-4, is GAGVSQSPSNKVTEKGKDVELRCDPISGHTALYWYRQSLGQGLEFLIYFQGNSAPDKSGLPSDRFSAERTGGSVSTLTIQRTQQEDSAVYLCASSLVPSTNEKLFFGSGTQLSVL.

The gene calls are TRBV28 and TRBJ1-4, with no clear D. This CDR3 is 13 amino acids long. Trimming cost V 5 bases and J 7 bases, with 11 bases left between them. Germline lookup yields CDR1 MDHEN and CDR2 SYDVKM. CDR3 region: CASSPPCGEKLFF. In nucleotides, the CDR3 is TGTGCCAGCAGTCCTCCTTGCGGTGAAAAACTGTTTTTT.

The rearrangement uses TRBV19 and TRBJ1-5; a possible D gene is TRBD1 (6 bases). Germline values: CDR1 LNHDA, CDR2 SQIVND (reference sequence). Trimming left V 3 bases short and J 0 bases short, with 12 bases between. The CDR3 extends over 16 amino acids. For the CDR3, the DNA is TGTGCCAGTAGTATCCCTTACAGGGATAGCAATCAGCCCCAGCATTTT. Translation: CASSIPYRDSNQPQHF.

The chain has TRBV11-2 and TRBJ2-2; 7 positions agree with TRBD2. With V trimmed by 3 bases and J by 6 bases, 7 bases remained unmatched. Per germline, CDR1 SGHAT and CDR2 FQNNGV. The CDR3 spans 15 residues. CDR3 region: CASSLAAGPAGELFF. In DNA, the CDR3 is TGTGCCAGCAGCTTGGCAGCGGGGCCAGCCGGGGAGCTGTTTTTT.

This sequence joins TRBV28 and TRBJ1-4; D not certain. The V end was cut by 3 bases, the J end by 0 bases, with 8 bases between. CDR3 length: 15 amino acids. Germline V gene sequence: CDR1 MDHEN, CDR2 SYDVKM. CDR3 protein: CASSFPSATNEKLFF. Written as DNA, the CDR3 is TGTGCCAGCAGTTTTCCCAGCGCAACTAATGAAAAACTGTTTTTT.

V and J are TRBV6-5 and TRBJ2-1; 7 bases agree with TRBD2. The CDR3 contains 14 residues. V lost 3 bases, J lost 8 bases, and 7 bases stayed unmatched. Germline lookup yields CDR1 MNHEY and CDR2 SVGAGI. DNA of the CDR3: TGTGCCAGCAGTTATGGCGGGGGTTCCGATGAGCAGTTCTTC. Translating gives CASSYGGGSDEQFF.

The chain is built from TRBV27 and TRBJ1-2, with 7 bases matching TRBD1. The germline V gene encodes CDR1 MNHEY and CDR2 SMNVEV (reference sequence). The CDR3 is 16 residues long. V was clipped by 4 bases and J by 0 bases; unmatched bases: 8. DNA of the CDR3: TGTGCCAGCAGTTCGACTTCGGGACAGCCTAACTATGGCTACACCTTC. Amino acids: CASSSTSGQPNYGYTF.

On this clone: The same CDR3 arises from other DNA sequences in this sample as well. CDR3 protein: CASSLPDRLNTEAFF. Here the CDR3 DNA reads TGTGCCAGCAGCCTCCCGGACAGACTAAACACTGAAGCTTTCTTT. The chain couples TRBV28 to TRBJ1-1, with D maybe TRBD1 (6 bases). Trimming took off 6 bases at V and 2 bases at J, with 16 bases between the two ends. Germline loops: CDR1 MDHEN, CDR2 SYDVKM. The CDR3 consists of 15 residues. The full variable domain, completed using reference TRBV28 and TRBJ1-1, is DVKVTQSSRYLVKRTGEKVFLECVQDMDHENMFWYRQDPGLGLRLIYFSYDVKMKEKGDIPEGYSVSREKKERFSLILESASTNQTSMYLCASSLPDRLNTEAFFGQGTRLTVV.

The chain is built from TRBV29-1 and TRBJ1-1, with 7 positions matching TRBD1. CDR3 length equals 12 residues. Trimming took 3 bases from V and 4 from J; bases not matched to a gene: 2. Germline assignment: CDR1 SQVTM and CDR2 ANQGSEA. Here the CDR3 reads CSVEAGGTEAFF. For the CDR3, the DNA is TGCAGCGTTGAGGCAGGGGGCACTGAAGCTTTCTTT.

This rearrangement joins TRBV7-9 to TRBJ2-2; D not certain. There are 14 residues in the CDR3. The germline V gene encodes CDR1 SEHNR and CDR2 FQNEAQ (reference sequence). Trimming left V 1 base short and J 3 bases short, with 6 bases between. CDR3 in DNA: TGTGCCAGCAGCTTAGGCCTAGACACCGGGGAGCTGTTTTTT. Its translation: CASSLGLDTGELFF.

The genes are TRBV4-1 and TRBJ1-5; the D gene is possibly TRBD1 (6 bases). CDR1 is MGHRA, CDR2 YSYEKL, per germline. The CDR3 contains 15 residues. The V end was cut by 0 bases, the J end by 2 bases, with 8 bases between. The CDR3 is CASSQDRQGNQPQHF. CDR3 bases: TGCGCCAGCAGCCAAGATCGACAGGGCAATCAGCCCCAGCATTTT.

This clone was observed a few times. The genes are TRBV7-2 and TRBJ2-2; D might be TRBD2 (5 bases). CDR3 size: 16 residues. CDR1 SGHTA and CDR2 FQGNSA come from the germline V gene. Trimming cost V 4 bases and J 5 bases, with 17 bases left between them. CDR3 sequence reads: CASSSSDGSETGELFF. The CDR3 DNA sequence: TGTGCCAGCAGCTCTTCCGATGGGAGTGAAACCGGGGAGCTGTTTTTT.

The CDR3, as DNA: TGCGCCAGCAGCCAAGGACTAGCGGGGCTCCAAGAGACCCAGTACTTC. Encoded protein: CASSQGLAGLQETQYF. The chain employs TRBV4-3 and TRBJ2-5; 11 bases agree with TRBD2. The V segment lost 1 base and the J segment 1 base; nucleotides outside the gene matches: 2. The CDR3 loop spans 16 amino acids. The germline CDR1 and CDR2 sequences are LGHNA and YSLEER.

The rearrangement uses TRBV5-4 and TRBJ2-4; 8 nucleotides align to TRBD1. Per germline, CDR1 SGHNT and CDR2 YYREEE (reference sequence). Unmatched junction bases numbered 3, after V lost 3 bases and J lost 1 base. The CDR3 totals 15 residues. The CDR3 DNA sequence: TGTGCCAGCAGCTCGGGACAGGAGGCCAAAAACATTCAGTACTTC. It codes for CASSSGQEAKNIQYF.